One and the same sample provided the 10 T cell receptor beta chains below, sequenced in a study of T cells after yellow fever vaccination. Via MiXCR, TCRdb re-called the 5' RACE reads, giving one row per CDR3 protein. The table includes 200,000 to 300,000 distinct CDR3 sequences, 3.6% detected once. Specimen: PBMCs, collected 15 days after the yellow fever booster vaccination. The receptors come from a man between 18 and 35 years old who received the YFV17D yellow fever vaccine.

The chain couples TRBV28 to TRBJ1-4, with D perhaps TRBD1 (6 bases). The germline V gene has CDR1 MDHEN and CDR2 SYDVKM. CDR3 length: 12 residues. Trimming cost V 7 bases and J 13 bases, with 16 bases left between them. DNA of the CDR3: TGTGCCAGCACCGGACAGAGGGAATCACTGTTTTTT. Translating gives CASTGQRESLFF.

This clonotype was recorded a few times. This chain links TRBV19 with TRBJ1-4; D is uncertain. The V and J ends lost 6 bases and 5 bases respectively, with 13 bases between them. Germline-derived CDR1 and CDR2 are LNHDA and SQIVND (reference sequence). This CDR3 spans 14 amino acids. Here the CDR3 reads CASSHGRLNEKLFF. The CDR3 region has the DNA TGTGCCAGTAGCCACGGCAGGCTAAATGAAAAACTGTTTTTT.

Many counts were recorded for this clonotype. V gene TRBV20-1 combines with J gene TRBJ1-5; D call uncertain. Trimming removed 4 bases at V and 8 bases at J, with 6 bases between. CDR1 is DFQATT and CDR2 is SNEGSKA in the germline V gene (reference sequence). This CDR3 region has 10 residues. The CDR3 coding sequence is TGCAGTGCTAAAAGAAAGCCCCAGCATTTT. This gives the protein CSAKRKPQHF.

This clonotype was picked up many times. The DNA of the CDR3 is TGCGCCAGCAGCCACTTCGGCGGGGCCACTGAAGCTTTCTTT. Protein: CASSHFGGATEAFF. The J gene is TRBJ1-1, the V gene TRBV5-1; TRBD1 might be the D (5 bases). Germline lookup yields CDR1 SGHRS and CDR2 YFSETQ. V was trimmed by 4 bases and J by 4 bases, leaving 14 bases between them. The CDR3 totals 14 residues.

This clonotype turned up a few times. The chain links TRBV2 to TRBJ1-4; no definite D call. The V gene lost 3 bases and the J gene lost 0 bases, with 11 bases spanning the gap. The CDR3 has 16 amino acids. CDR1 SNHLY and CDR2 FYNNEI come from the germline V gene. The CDR3 loop reads CASSDTTYATNEKLFF. CDR3 DNA: TGTGCCAGCAGTGACACCACCTACGCAACTAATGAAAAACTGTTTTTT.

This clonotype was observed many times. This chain connects TRBV12-3 or TRBV12-4 to TRBJ2-5; TRBD2 matches 14 bases. With 5 bases clipped from V and 11 bases from J, the junction kept 4 bases outside the gene matches. The CDR3 is 13 residues long. CDR3 residues: CASSPGLAGVQYF. The CDR3 DNA reads as TGTGCCAGCAGTCCGGGACTAGCGGGGGTACAGTACTTC.

This clonotype was recorded at least ten times. V is TRBV12-3 or TRBV12-4 and J is TRBJ1-1, with D unclear. CDR3 size: 13 residues. V dropped 8 bases and J dropped 5 bases, with 15 bases sitting between them. CDR3 sequence: CASRLTLGTEAFF. In DNA, the CDR3 is TGTGCCAGCCGATTAACCCTCGGGACTGAAGCTTTCTTT.

In its sample, this clonotype was seen many times. The rearrangement links TRBV5-1 to TRBJ1-1, with a weak D call TRBD1 (5 bases). Trimming stripped 6 bases from V and 4 bases from J, with 13 bases between. The CDR3 is 13 residues long. Germline CDR1 and CDR2: SGHRS and YFSETQ. CDR3 DNA sequence: TGCGCCAGCACCGTGGGGGGTAGCACTGAAGCTTTCTTT. This encodes CASTVGGSTEAFF.

This clonotype was counted ten times or more. J is TRBJ2-1 and V is TRBV7-9; tentative D call: TRBD2 (6 bases). Trimming left V 10 bases short and J 7 bases short, with 17 bases between. This CDR3 spans 13 amino acids. Germline V gene lookup returns CDR1 SEHNR and CDR2 FQNEAQ (reference sequence). The CDR3 DNA sequence: TGTGCCACCCGCGGACTACCGGGGAATGAGCAGTTCTTC. Its translation is CATRGLPGNEQFF.

This clonotype has a count of ten or more. J is TRBJ1-1 and V is TRBV12-3 or TRBV12-4, with D perhaps matching TRBD1 (5 bases). The V end lost 6 bases, the J end lost 3 bases, and 14 bases lay between the germline ends. The CDR3 sequence is 14 residues long. The CDR3 coding sequence is TGTGCCAGCAGCCCCGGCCAGGGCCACACTGAAGCTTTCTTT. It specifies CASSPGQGHTEAFF.